This entry lists 9 T cell receptor beta chains sequenced from one sample in a study of identical twins. Each CDR3 protein gets one entry after TCRdb re-called the 5' RACE reads with MiXCR. The sample holds approximately 530,000 distinct CDR3 sequences, 20% to 25% seen once. These data were also reused for a study on yellow fever vaccine responses in identical twins.

The sample comprised CD4+ T cells sorted from blood. Receptors originate from a woman under 30 in good health.

This clonotype was detected many times. CDR3 in amino acids: CASSSTGRNTGELFF. CDR3 nucleotide sequence: TGTGCCAGCAGCTCGACAGGGAGGAACACCGGGGAGCTGTTTTTT. The V and J genes are TRBV2 and TRBJ2-2; 7 bases are shared with TRBD1. CDR1 is SNHLY, CDR2 FYNNEI, per germline. Unmatched junction bases numbered 5, after V lost 6 bases and J lost 1 base. The length of the CDR3 is 15 residues.

This clonotype was counted a few times. The V gene is TRBV6-1, the J gene TRBJ2-5; D is ambiguous. The CDR3 spans 12 residues. Trimming pared 7 bases from V and 2 bases from J, leaving 8 bases between. CDR1 is MNHNS and CDR2 is SASEGT in the germline V gene. CDR3 sequence: CASTWGQETQYF. CDR3 sequence (DNA): TGTGCCAGCACCTGGGGACAAGAGACCCAGTACTTC.

This clonotype was counted only a few times. The chain uses TRBV5-1 and TRBJ2-7; TRBD2 aligns across 10 bases. From germline, CDR1 is SGHRS and CDR2 YFSETQ. This CDR3 is 15 amino acids long. Losses at the gene ends were 0 bases for V and 7 bases for J; bases not matched to a gene: 7. CDR3 sequence (DNA): TGCGCCAGCAGCTTGGGGACTAGCGGCACTGGGGAGCAGTACTTC. It is translated as CASSLGTSGTGEQYF.

This clonotype was seen a few times. This chain uses TRBV7-3 with TRBJ2-5; tentative D call: TRBD2 (5 bases). Deletions cut 5 bases from V and 5 bases from J, with 12 bases between. The CDR3 loop spans 13 amino acids. Germline CDR1 is SGHTA and CDR2 is FQGTGA. The DNA of the CDR3 is TGTGCCAGCAGCCCAAGCGGTATGGAGACCCAGTACTTC. Protein sequence: CASSPSGMETQYF.

This clonotype was observed a handful of times. The chain employs TRBV11-2 and TRBJ2-2; D unresolved. Germline V gives CDR1 SGHAT, CDR2 FQNNGV. The V end was cut by 0 bases, the J end by 3 bases, with 14 bases between. The length of the CDR3 is 17 residues. The CDR3 spells CASSLDRLTVDTGELFF. The DNA for the CDR3 is TGTGCCAGCAGCTTAGATAGGCTGACGGTGGACACCGGGGAGCTGTTTTTT.

The V call is TRBV19, the J call TRBJ2-2; D might be TRBD1 or TRBD2, each matching 5 bases. Per the germline V gene, CDR1 is LNHDA and CDR2 is SQIVND (reference sequence). The CDR3 sequence is 14 residues long. The V gene lost 6 bases and the J gene lost 4 bases, with 12 bases spanning the gap. The CDR3 sequence is CASRPGRLTGELFF. In DNA, the CDR3 is TGTGCCAGTAGACCGGGACGTCTCACCGGGGAGCTGTTTTTT.

This clonotype was seen a handful of times. The chain joins TRBV6-1 to TRBJ1-5, with 7 bases aligning to TRBD1. The CDR3 has 14 amino acids. Germline trimming cut 6 bases from V and 0 bases from J; bases unmatched to any gene: 2. The germline CDR1 and CDR2 sequences are MNHNS and SASEGT. The CDR3 loop is CASRQGDSNQPQHF. Here the CDR3 DNA reads TGTGCCAGCAGGCAGGGGGATAGCAATCAGCCCCAGCATTTT.

The chain combines TRBV12-3 or TRBV12-4 with TRBJ1-1; D gene ambiguous. The CDR3 sequence is 13 residues long. Between the trimmed V and J ends, which lost 2 bases and 2 bases, there was a span of 6 bases. The CDR3 nucleotides read TGTGCCAGCAGTTTAAAATCAAACACTGAAGCTTTCTTT. This translates into CASSLKSNTEAFF.

This clonotype has only a few counts. V usage is TRBV20-1 and J usage is TRBJ2-2, with D unresolved. Trimming shortened V by 3 bases and J by 0 bases, and 11 bases separated the two germline ends. Germline-derived CDR1 and CDR2 are DFQATT and SNEGSKA (reference sequence). This CDR3 is built from 15 residues. Here the CDR3 reads CSARMSNTNTGELFF. The CDR3 coding sequence is TGCAGTGCTAGGATGAGTAATACGAACACCGGGGAGCTGTTTTTT.